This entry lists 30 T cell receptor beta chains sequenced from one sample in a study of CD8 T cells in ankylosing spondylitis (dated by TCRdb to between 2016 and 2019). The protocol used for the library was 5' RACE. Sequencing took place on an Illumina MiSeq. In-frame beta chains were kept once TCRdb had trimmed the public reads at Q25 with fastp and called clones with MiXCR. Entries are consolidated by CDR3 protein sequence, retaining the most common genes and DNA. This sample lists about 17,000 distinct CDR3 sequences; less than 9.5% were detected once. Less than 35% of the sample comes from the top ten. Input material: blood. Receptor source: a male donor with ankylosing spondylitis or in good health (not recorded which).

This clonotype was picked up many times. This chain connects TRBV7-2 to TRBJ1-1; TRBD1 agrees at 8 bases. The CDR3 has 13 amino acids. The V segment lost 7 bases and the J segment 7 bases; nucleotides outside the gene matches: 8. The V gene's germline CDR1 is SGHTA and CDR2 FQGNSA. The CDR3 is CASTTRTGFEAFF. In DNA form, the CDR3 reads TGTGCCAGCACCACGCGGACAGGGTTTGAAGCTTTCTTT.

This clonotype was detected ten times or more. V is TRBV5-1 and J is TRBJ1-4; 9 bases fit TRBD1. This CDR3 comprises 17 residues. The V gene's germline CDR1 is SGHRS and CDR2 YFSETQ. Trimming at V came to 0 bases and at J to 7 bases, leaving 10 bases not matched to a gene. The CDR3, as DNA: TGCGCCAGCAGCTTGGAACTACCACAGGGGGCCGGTGAAAAACTGTTTTTT. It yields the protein CASSLELPQGAGEKLFF.

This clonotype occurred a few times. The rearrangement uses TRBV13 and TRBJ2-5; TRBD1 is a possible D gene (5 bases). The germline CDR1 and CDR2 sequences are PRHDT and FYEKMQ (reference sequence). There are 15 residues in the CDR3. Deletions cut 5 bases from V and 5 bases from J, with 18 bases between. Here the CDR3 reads CASSHRGRAWETQYF. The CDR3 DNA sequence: TGTGCCAGCAGCCACCGCGGCAGGGCTTGGGAGACCCAGTACTTC.

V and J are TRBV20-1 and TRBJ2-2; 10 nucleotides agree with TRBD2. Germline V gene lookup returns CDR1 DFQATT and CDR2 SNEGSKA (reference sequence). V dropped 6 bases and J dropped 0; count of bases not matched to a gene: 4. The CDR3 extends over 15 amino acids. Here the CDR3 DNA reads TGCAGTGCAAAAACTAGCGGGACGAACACCGGGGAGCTGTTTTTT. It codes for CSAKTSGTNTGELFF.

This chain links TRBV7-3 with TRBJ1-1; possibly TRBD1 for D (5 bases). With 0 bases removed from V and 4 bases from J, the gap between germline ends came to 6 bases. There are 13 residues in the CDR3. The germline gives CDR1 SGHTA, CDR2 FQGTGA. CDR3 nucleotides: TGTGCCAGCAGCTTAACAGGGACCACTGAAGCTTTCTTT. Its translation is CASSLTGTTEAFF.

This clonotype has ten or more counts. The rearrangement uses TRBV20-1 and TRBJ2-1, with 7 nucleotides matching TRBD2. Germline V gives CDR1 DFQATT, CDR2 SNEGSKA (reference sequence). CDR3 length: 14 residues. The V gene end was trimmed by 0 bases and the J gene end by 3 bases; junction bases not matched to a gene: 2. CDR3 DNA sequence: TGCAGTGCTAGAGATGGACTAGACTACAATGAGCAGTTCTTC. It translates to CSARDGLDYNEQFF.

The CDR3 sequence is CASSDSGTGAYEQYV. CDR3 nucleotide sequence: TGTGCCAGCAGTGACTCTGGGACAGGGGCCTACGAGCAGTACGTC. The chain has TRBV6-4 and TRBJ2-7; the match to TRBD1 covers 10 bases. The germline gives CDR1 MRHNA, CDR2 SNTAGT. The V gene end was trimmed by 0 bases and the J gene end by 2 bases; junction bases not matched to a gene: 1. This CDR3 region has 15 residues.

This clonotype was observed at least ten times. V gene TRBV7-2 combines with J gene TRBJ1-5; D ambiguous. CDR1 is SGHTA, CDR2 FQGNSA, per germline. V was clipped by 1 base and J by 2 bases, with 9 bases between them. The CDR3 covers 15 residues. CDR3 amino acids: CASSLEGAGNQPQHF. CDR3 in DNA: TGTGCCAGCAGCTTAGAGGGAGCCGGCAATCAGCCCCAGCATTTT.

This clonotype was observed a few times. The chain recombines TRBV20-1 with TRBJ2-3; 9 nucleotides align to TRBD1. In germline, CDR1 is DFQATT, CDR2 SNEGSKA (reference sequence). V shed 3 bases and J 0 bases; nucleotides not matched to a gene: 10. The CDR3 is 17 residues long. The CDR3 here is CSASLLKTGGSTDTQYF. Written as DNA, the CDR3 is TGCAGTGCTAGCCTGCTAAAGACAGGGGGGAGCACAGATACGCAGTATTTT.

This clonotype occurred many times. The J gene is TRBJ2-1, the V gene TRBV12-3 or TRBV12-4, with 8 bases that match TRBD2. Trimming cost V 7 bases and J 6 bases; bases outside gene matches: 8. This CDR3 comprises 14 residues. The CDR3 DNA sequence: TGTGCCAGCAACCCTTACGGGACTAGCAATGAGCAGTTCTTC. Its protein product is CASNPYGTSNEQFF.

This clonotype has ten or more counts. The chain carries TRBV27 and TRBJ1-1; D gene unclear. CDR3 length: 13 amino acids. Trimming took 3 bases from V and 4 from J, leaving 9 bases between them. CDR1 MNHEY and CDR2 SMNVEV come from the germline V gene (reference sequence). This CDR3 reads CASSLRWGTEAFF. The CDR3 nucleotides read TGTGCCAGCAGTTTGAGGTGGGGCACTGAAGCTTTCTTT.

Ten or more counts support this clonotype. The CDR3 is CASRGTAVDTQYF. Here the CDR3 DNA reads TGTGCCAGCAGGGGGACTGCGGTGGATACGCAGTATTTT. The chain is built from TRBV6-5 and TRBJ2-3; D is perhaps TRBD2 (6 bases). Germline V lookup: CDR1 MNHEY, CDR2 SVGAGI. CDR3 length equals 13 residues. With 6 bases removed from V and 6 bases from J, the gap between germline ends came to 13 bases.

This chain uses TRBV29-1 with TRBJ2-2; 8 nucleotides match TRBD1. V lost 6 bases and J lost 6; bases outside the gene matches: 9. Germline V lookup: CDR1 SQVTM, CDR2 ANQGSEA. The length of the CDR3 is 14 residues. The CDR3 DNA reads TGCAGCGTCCCGACAGGGGTGAGGGCCGGGGAGCTGTTTTTT. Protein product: CSVPTGVRAGELFF.

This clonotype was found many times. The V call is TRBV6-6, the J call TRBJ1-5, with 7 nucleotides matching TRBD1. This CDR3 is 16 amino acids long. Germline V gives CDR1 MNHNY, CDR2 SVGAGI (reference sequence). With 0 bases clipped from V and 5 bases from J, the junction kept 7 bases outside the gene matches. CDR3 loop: CASSYSVTGTDQPQHF. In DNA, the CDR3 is TGTGCCAGCAGTTACTCGGTGACAGGGACCGATCAGCCCCAGCATTTT.

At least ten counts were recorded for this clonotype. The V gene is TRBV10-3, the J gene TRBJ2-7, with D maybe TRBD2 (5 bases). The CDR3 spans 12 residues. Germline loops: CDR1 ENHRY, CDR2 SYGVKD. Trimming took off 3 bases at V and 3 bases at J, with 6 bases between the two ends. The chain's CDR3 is CAISELVYEQYF. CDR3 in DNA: TGTGCCATCAGTGAACTAGTCTACGAGCAGTACTTC.

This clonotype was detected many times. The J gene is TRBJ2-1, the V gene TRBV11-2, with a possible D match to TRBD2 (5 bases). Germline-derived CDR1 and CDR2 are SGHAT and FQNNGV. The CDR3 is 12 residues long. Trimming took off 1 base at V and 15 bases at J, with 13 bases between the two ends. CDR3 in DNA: TGTGCCAGCAGCTTAGCGGCCGGAGGTTCGTTCTTC. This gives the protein CASSLAAGGSFF.

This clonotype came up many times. CDR3 sequence: CSARKLAGLFYEQYV. As DNA, the CDR3 is TGCAGTGCTAGAAAGCTAGCGGGTTTGTTCTACGAGCAGTACGTC. The chain recombines TRBV20-1 with TRBJ2-7; 8 bases align to TRBD2. J gave up 3 bases and V 2 bases, and 9 bases lay outside the gene matches. Germline V lookup: CDR1 DFQATT, CDR2 SNEGSKA (reference sequence). This CDR3 comprises 15 residues.

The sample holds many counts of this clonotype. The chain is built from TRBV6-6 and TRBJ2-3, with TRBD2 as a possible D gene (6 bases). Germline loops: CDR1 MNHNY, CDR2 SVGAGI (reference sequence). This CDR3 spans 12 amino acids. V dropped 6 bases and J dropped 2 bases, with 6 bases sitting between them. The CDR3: CASRRDTDTQYF. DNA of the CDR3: TGTGCCAGCAGGCGGGACACAGATACGCAGTATTTT.

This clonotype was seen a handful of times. The CDR3 coding sequence is TGCGCCAGCAGTGAGTCGTTAGGACCGGGAAGGGGTAACACCATATATTTT. Translation: CASSESLGPGRGNTIYF. The chain couples TRBV10-1 to TRBJ1-3, with D possibly being TRBD1 (5 bases). Germline V gene lookup returns CDR1 WNHNN and CDR2 SYGVQD (reference sequence). This CDR3 region has 17 residues. V lost 0 bases to trimming and J lost 7 bases, with 19 bases between them.

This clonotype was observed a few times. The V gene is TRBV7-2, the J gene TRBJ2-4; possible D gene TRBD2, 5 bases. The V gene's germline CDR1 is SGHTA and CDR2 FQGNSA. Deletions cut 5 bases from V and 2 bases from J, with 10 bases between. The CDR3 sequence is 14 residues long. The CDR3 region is CASSPDGTKNIQYF. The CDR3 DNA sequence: TGTGCCAGCAGCCCAGACGGGACCAAAAACATTCAGTACTTC.

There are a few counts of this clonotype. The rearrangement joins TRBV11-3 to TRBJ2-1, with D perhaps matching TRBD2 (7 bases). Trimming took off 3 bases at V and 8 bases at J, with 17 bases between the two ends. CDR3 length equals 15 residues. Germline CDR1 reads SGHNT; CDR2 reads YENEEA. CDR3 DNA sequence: TGTGCCAGCAGCTTTCGAGGGGGGGGTGTTGATGAGCAGTTCTTC. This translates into CASSFRGGGVDEQFF.

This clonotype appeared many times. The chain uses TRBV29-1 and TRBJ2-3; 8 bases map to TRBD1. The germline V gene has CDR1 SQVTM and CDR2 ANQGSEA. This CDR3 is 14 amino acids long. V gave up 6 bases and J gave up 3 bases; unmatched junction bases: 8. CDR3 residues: CSVGRDRLTDTQYF. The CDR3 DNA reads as TGCAGCGTCGGGCGGGACAGGCTTACAGATACGCAGTATTTT.

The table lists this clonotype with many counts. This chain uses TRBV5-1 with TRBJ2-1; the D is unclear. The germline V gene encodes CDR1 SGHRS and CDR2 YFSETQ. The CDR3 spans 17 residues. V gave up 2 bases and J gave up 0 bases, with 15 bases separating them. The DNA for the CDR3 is TGCGCCAGCAGCTTTCGGGTCGACGGAAGCTCCTACAATGAGCAGTTCTTC. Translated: CASSFRVDGSSYNEQFF.

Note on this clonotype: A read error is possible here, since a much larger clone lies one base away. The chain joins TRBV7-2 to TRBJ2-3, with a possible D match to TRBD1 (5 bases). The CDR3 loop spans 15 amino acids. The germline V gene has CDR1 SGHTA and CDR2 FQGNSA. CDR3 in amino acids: CAGSLVDIRTDTQYF. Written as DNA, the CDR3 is TGTGCCGGCAGCTTAGTGGACATCAGGACAGATACGCAGTATTTT. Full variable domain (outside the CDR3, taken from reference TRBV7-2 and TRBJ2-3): GAGVSQSPSNKVTEKGKDVELRCDPISGHTALYWYRQSLGQGLEFLIYFQGNSAPDKSGLPSDRFSAERTGGSVSTLTIQRTQQEDSAVYLCAGSLVDIRTDTQYFGPGTRLTVL.

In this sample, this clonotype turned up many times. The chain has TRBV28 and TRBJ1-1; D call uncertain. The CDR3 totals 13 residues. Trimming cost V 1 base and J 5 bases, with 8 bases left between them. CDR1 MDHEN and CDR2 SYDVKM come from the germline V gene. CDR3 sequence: CASSLLGRTEAFF. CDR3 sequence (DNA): TGTGCCAGCAGTTTATTAGGAAGGACTGAAGCTTTCTTT.

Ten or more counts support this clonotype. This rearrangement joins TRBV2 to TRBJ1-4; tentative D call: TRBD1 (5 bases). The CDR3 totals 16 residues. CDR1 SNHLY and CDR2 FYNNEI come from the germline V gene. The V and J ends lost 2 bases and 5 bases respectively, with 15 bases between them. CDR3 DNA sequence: TGTGCCAGCAGTGAAATCCGGCAGGGAGGAAATGAAAAACTGTTTTTT. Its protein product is CASSEIRQGGNEKLFF.

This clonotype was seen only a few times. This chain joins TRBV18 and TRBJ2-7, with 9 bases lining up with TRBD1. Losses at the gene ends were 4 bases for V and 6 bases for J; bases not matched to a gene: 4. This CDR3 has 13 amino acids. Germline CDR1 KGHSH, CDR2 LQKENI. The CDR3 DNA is TGTGCCAGCTCACTACAGGGGGCGCGCGAGCAGTACGTC. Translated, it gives CASSLQGAREQYV.

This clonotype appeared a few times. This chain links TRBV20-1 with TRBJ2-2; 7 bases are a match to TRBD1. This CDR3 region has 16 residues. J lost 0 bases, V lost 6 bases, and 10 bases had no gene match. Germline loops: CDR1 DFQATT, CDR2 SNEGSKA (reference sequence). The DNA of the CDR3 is TGCAGTGCACCCGGACAGGTCCCTGCGAACACCGGGGAGCTGTTTTTT. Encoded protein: CSAPGQVPANTGELFF.

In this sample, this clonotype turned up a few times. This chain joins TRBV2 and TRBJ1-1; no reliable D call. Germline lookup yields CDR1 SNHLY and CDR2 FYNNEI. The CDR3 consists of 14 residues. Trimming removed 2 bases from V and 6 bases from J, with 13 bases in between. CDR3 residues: CASSESAPRAEAFF. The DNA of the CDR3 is TGTGCCAGCAGTGAAAGCGCTCCCCGGGCTGAAGCTTTCTTT.

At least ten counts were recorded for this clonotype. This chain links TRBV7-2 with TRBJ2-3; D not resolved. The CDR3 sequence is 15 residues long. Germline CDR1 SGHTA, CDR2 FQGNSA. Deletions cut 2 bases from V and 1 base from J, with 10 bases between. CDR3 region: CASSLTGQGTDTQYF. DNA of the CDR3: TGTGCCAGCAGCTTAACGGGCCAGGGCACAGATACGCAGTATTTT.